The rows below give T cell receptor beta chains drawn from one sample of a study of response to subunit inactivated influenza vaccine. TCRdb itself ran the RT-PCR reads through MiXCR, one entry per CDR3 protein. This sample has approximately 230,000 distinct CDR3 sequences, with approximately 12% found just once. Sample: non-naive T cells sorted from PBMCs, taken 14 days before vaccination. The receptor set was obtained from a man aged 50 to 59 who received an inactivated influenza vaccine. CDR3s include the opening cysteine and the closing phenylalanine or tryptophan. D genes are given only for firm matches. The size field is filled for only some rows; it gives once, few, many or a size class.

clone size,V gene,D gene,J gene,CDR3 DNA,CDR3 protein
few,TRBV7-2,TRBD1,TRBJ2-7,TGTGCCAGCAACCGGGACAGGTCCTACGAGCAGTACTTC,CASNRDRSYEQYF
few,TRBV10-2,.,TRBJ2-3,TGCGCCAGCAGTGACTTTCTAGCTACCGATACGCAGTATTTT,CASSDFLATDTQYF
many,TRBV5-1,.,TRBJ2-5,TGCGCCAGCAGCTTGGGGGCAGGGAAAGAGACCCAGTACTTC,CASSLGAGKETQYF
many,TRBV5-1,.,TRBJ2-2,TGCGCCAGCAGCGCCGGACGGGACGGGGAGCTGTTTTTT,CASSAGRDGELFF
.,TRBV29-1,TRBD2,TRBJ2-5,TGCAGCGGCGGGACTAGCGGGATCGGAGAGACCCAGTACTTC,CSGGTSGIGETQYF
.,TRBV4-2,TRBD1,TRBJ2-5,TGTGCCAGCAGCCATGCAAAGCCAGGGGGAGAGACCCAGTACTTC,CASSHAKPGGETQYF
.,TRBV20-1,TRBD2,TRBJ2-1,TGCAGTGCCCAGGGACTAGCGGGAGGGGGCAAGAATGAGCAGTTCTTC,CSAQGLAGGGKNEQFF
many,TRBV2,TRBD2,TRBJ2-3,TGTGCCAGCAGTAAAGCCACTAGCGGGAGTGGTACAGATACGCAGTATTTT,CASSKATSGSGTDTQYF
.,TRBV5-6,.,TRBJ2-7,TGTGCCAGCAGCTCCGACAGCCGACCTGCCTACGAGCAGTACTTC,CASSSDSRPAYEQYF
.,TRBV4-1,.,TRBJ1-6,TGCGCCAGCAGCCAACAAAGTCCTTCGGATAATTCACCCCTCCACTTT,CASSQQSPSDNSPLHF
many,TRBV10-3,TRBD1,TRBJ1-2,TGTGCCATCAGTGAGTCCGACAGGGTCGGTGGCTACACCTTC,CAISESDRVGGYTF
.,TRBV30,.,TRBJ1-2,TGTGCCTTGACGCGGGGTTTCTATGGCTACACCTTC,CALTRGFYGYTF
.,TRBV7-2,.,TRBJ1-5,TGTGCCAGCAGCGTTTACAATCAGCCCCAGCATTTT,CASSVYNQPQHF
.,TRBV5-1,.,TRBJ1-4,TGCGCCACCCAGTTCCAACAGGCTCAAGGGTGCGAAAAACTGTTTTTT,CATQFQQAQGCEKLFF
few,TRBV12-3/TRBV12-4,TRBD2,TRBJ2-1,TGTGCCAGCAGCTCGACTAGCGGGTACTCCTACAATGAGCAGTTCTTC,CASSSTSGYSYNEQFF
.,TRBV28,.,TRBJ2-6,TGTGCCAGCAGTTTTCAGCCCTCTGGGGCCAACGTCCTGACTTTC,CASSFQPSGANVLTF
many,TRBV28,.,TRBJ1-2,TGTGCCAGCAGTTTAAAGGGGAACTATGGCTACACCTTC,CASSLKGNYGYTF
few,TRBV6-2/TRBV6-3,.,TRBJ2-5,TGTACCAGCAGAAGGGACGGCGCCCAAGAGACCCAGTACTTC,CTSRRDGAQETQYF
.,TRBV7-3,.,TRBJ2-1,TGTGCCAGCAGCTTTATAGGAACTAGTTTGGATGAGCAGTTCTTC,CASSFIGTSLDEQFF
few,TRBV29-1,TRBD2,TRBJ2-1,TGCAGCGGTAGCGGGGGGGAAGGGTACAATGAGCAGTTCTTC,CSGSGGEGYNEQFF
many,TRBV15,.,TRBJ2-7,TGTGCCACCAGCAGAGATCCCAGGTCCTACGAGCAGTACTTC,CATSRDPRSYEQYF
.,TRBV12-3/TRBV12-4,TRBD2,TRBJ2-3,TGTGCCAGCAGTTTATATAGCGGGGTAGATACGCAGTATTTT,CASSLYSGVDTQYF
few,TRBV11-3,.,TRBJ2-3,TGTGCCAGCAGCTTAGGTCCGGAGGATACGCAGTATTTT,CASSLGPEDTQYF
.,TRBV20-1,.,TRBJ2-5,TGCAGTGCTAGACCGGCAGGCGAGCTACAAGAGACCCAGTACTTC,CSARPAGELQETQYF
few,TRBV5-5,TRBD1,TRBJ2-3,TGTGCCAGCAGCTTTAATGCGGGACAGGGGACAGATACGCAGTATTTT,CASSFNAGQGTDTQYF
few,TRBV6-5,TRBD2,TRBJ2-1,TGTGCCAGCAGTTATTGGGGGACTAGCGGGGGCTCTTACAATGAGCAGTTCTTC,CASSYWGTSGGSYNEQFF
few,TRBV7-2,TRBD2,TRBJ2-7,TGTGCCAGCAGTCCGGTAGCGGGAGGCAACGAGCAGTACTTC,CASSPVAGGNEQYF
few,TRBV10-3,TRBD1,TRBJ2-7,TGTGCCATCAGGGAGGGACAGGGAGCCTACGAGCAGTACTTC,CAIREGQGAYEQYF
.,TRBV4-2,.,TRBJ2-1,TGTGCCAGCAGCCAAGACCTGCGGACAGTTGATGAGCAGTTCTTC,CASSQDLRTVDEQFF
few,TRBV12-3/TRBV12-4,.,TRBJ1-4,TGTGCCAGCACCCACTTCCCGGCAGAAGCTAAAGGGAAACTGTTTTTT,CASTHFPAEAKGKLFF
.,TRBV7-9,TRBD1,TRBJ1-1,TGTGCCAGCAGCTTAGGGACAGGAGGGGACAGCACTGAAGCTTTCTTT,CASSLGTGGDSTEAFF
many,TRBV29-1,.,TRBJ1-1,TGCAGCGTTGAAGATCTGATATCGAGTAGAGGGGACATGAACACTGAAGCTTTCTTT,CSVEDLISSRGDMNTEAFF
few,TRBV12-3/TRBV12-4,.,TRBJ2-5,TGTGCCAGCAGCCCCTTAGGTGGAGGAGAGACCCAGTACTTC,CASSPLGGGETQYF
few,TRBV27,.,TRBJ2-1,TGTGCCAGCAGTTTTTGGGGGTTCTTC,CASSFWGFF
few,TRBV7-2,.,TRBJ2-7,TGTGCCAGCAGCCCCGGGCCCCATAGAGAGCAGTACTTC,CASSPGPHREQYF
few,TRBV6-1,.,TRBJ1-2,TGTGCCAGCAGTGAAGGGGGCGATAACTATGGCTACACCTTC,CASSEGGDNYGYTF
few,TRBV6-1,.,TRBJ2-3,TGTGCCAGTCGTATAACTAGCACAGATACGCAGTATTTT,CASRITSTDTQYF
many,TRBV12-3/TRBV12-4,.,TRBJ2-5,TGTGCCAGCAGTTGGACACTAGGGGGGGAGACCCAGTACTTC,CASSWTLGGETQYF
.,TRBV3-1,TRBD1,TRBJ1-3,TGTGCCAGCAGCGCAACAGGGGGCACTGGAAACACCATATATTTT,CASSATGGTGNTIYF
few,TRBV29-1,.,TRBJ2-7,TGCAGCGTTGAAGATCCTAGAGGTTTCTACGAGCAGTACTTC,CSVEDPRGFYEQYF
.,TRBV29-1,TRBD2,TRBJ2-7,TGCAGCGTGGGAGGACTAGCGAATAGCTACGAGCAGTACTTC,CSVGGLANSYEQYF
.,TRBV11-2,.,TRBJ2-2,TGTGCCAGCAGCTTAGATTGGTCGATGACCGGGGAGCTGTTTTTT,CASSLDWSMTGELFF
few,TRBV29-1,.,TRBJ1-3,TGCAGCGCTGTACGCGGCTCTGGAAACACCATATATTTT,CSAVRGSGNTIYF
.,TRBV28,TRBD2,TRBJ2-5,TGTGCCAGCGGGTCTGGGACTAGCGTGACTGAGACCCAGTACTTC,CASGSGTSVTETQYF
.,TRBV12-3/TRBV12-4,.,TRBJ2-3,TGTGCCAGCAGTTTAGAAGGAGGGGCCTCCTCTACGCAGTATTTT,CASSLEGGASSTQYF